The 4 T cell receptor beta chains presented below share a single source sample, sequenced in a study of beta chain features in type 1 diabetes. Whole-study findings and limits: Researchers report that Type 1 diabetes patients had moderately but significantly shorter TCRB CDR3s across all four CD4+ subsets.

Antigen specificity for these receptors is unknown. Investigators reverse transcribed all isolated RNA, so they sequenced expressed TCRB transcripts. Profiling relied on immunoSEQ multiplex PCR, and the TCRdb table lists in-frame clones only, not all of them. This sample has approximately 170,000 clones, with 6% to 9% found just once. Specimen: central memory CD4+ T cells from blood. The receptors stem from a man younger than 30 with type 1 diabetes.

This clone occurred many times. The chain joins TRBV7-2 to TRBJ2-1; tentative D call: TRBD1 (5 bases). The CDR3 covers 12 residues. V lost 5 bases, J lost 6 bases, and 8 bases lay in between. CDR1 is SGHTA, CDR2 FQGNSA, per germline. In nucleotides, the CDR3 is TGTGCCAGCAGCCCCAGGGTCAATGAGCAGTTCTTC. Translated: CASSPRVNEQFF.

The sample holds a few counts of this clone. This chain joins TRBV5-1 and TRBJ2-3; TRBD1 aligns across 9 bases. Germline CDR1 SGHRS, CDR2 YFSETQ. The CDR3 totals 16 residues. V shed 4 bases and J 5 bases; nucleotides not matched to a gene: 11. Here the CDR3 DNA reads TGCGCCAGCAGCGAGGTTTGGACAGGGGAAGTAGATACGCAGTATTTT. It encodes CASSEVWTGEVDTQYF.

The rearrangement uses TRBV2 and TRBJ1-2, with 11 bases fitting TRBD1. V lost 3 bases and J lost 7; bases outside the gene matches: 13. The CDR3 length is 17 residues. CDR1 and CDR2 from the germline V gene are SNHLY and FYNNEI. CDR3 sequence: CASSEAGTGGPGSGYTF. The CDR3 DNA sequence: TGTGCCAGCAGTGAGGCCGGGACAGGGGGACCGGGAAGTGGCTACACCTTC.

This clone came up a few times. J is TRBJ2-3 and V is TRBV28, with a possible D match to TRBD2 (5 bases). Germline loops: CDR1 MDHEN, CDR2 SYDVKM. The CDR3 contains 14 residues. V lost 2 bases, J lost 10 bases, and 16 bases lay in between. The CDR3 sequence is CASSLENGGGPQYF. CDR3 nucleotide sequence: TGTGCCAGCAGTTTAGAAAACGGCGGAGGCCCGCAGTATTTT.